These 8 T cell receptor beta chains were sequenced from one sample in a study of shared clonotypes between healthy human individuals (dated by TCRdb to about 2020). Libraries came from the immunoSEQ multiplex PCR assay. Not all clones reach the TCRdb copy of this immuneACCESS table, which keeps in-frame sequences only. Checked studies attribute under half of the gap to unresolved V genes and leave the rest unexplained. The sample has roughly 2,000,000 clones on record, about 95% of them singletons. 0.9% to 1.5% of the sample goes to the ten largest clones. CD8 naive samples consisted of CD45RO-negative cells that were positively selected for CCR7, yielding a CD45RA+CCR7+ population without TemRA cells. Sequenced material: naive CD8+ T cells sorted from blood. The cell subset or site label, read with the paper, signifies: CD45RA+CCR7+. The receptor source for this set is a young man in good health.

The chain is built from TRBV29-1 and TRBJ2-7; TRBD1 agrees at 8 bases. The CDR3 is 13 amino acids. V lost 5 bases, J lost 3 bases, and 6 bases stayed unmatched. CDR1 and CDR2 (germline): SQVTM, ANQGSEA. CDR3 region: CSVNLDRVYEQYF. CDR3 bases: TGCAGCGTTAATCTGGACAGGGTCTACGAGCAGTACTTC.

V and J are TRBV29-1 and TRBJ2-3, with TRBD2 identical over 8 bases. V shed 3 bases, J shed 4 bases, and the junction held 6 bases outside the gene matches. Germline CDR1 reads SQVTM; CDR2 reads ANQGSEA. This CDR3 region has 14 residues. The CDR3 sequence is CSVERREVSDTQYF. CDR3 DNA: TGCAGCGTTGAGCGGCGGGAGGTTTCAGATACGCAGTATTTT.

V usage is TRBV29-1 and J usage is TRBJ1-1, with a weak D call TRBD1 (6 bases). This CDR3 is 12 amino acids long. Germline-derived CDR1 and CDR2 are SQVTM and ANQGSEA. V lost 7 bases and J 4 bases, leaving 13 bases between the germline ends. This CDR3 reads CSGRGLGTEAFF. The CDR3 bases are TGCAGCGGACGGGGGCTAGGCACTGAAGCTTTCTTT. Full variable domain (missing parts from reference TRBV29-1 and TRBJ1-1): SAVISQKPSRDICQRGTSLTIQCQVDSQVTMMFWYRQQPGQSLTLIATANQGSEATYESGFVIDKFPISRPNLTFSTLTVSNMSPEDSSIYLCSGRGLGTEAFFGQGTRLTVV.

The CDR3 DNA follows: TGTGCCAGCAGCCAAGATTGGGAGGGGGCCCAAGAGACCCAGTACTTC. Its protein is CASSQDWEGAQETQYF. V is TRBV4-2 and J is TRBJ2-5, with D perhaps matching TRBD1 or TRBD2 (7 bases each). This CDR3 is 16 amino acids long. Per the germline V gene, CDR1 is LGHNA and CDR2 is YNFKEQ. V lost 0 bases and J 1 base, leaving 12 bases between the germline ends.

This clone was observed a few times. This rearrangement joins TRBV10-1 to TRBJ2-1; no clear D. The V end lost 4 bases, the J end lost 0 bases, and 10 bases lay between the germline ends. The length of the CDR3 is 15 residues. CDR1 and CDR2 (germline): WNHNN, SYGVQD (reference sequence). Here the CDR3 DNA reads TGCGCCAGCAGTGCGAACCTACACTCCTACAATGAGCAGTTCTTC. Its translation is CASSANLHSYNEQFF.

This clone was found a few times. The chain uses TRBV19 and TRBJ1-1; the D gene is possibly TRBD1 (5 bases). Germline V gives CDR1 LNHDA, CDR2 SQIVND (reference sequence). The CDR3 has 14 residues. The V and J ends lost 0 bases and 10 bases respectively, with 15 bases between them. In nucleotides, the CDR3 is TGTGCCAGTAGTATAGATGGGGGAGGGAACGGAGCTTTCTTT. Its protein is CASSIDGGGNGAFF.

The V call is TRBV13, the J call TRBJ2-1; possible D gene TRBD2, 5 bases. CDR1 is PRHDT and CDR2 is FYEKMQ in the germline V gene (reference sequence). The ends were cut back, 3 bases at V and 9 bases at J, with 15 bases in the middle. The CDR3 length is 14 residues. The CDR3 region is CASSFRVSVGEQFF. The CDR3 nucleotides are TGTGCCAGCAGCTTTAGGGTTAGCGTGGGTGAGCAGTTCTTC.

V is TRBV6-5 and J is TRBJ2-7; 9 nucleotides match TRBD2. The germline CDR1 and CDR2 sequences are MNHEY and SVGAGI. The trim removed 6 bases at V and 0 bases at J, leaving 6 bases unmatched. This CDR3 contains 15 residues. The CDR3 protein is CASRPWREGSYEQYF. DNA for the CDR3: TGTGCCAGCAGGCCCTGGCGGGAGGGCTCCTACGAGCAGTACTTC.